This T cell receptor (beta chain) was sequenced for a study of T cell changes during pregnancy in multiple sclerosis. The CDR3 runs to 17 residues. V was clipped by 5 bases and J by 1 base, with 20 bases between them. CDR1 SGHTA and CDR2 FQGNSA come from the germline V gene. The protocol was immunoSEQ multiplex PCR, while the TCRdb copy is restricted to in-frame clones and leaves out a portion. The sample contains fewer than 40,000 clones, 92% of which appear only once. The gene calls are TRBV7-2 and TRBJ1-2, with D maybe TRBD1 (5 bases). This material consisted of CD4+ T cells from peripheral blood mononuclear cells, taken after pregnancy. This TCR derives from a female donor in good health, enrolled as a control in a pregnancy study. This chain's CDR3 is CASSPRGLGPLNYGYTF. The CDR3 DNA sequence: TGTGCCAGCAGCCCTAGGGGTCTGGGCCCCCTTAACTATGGCTACACCTTC. Full variable domain (missing parts from reference TRBV7-2 and TRBJ1-2): GAGVSQSPSNKVTEKGKDVELRCDPISGHTALYWYRQSLGQGLEFLIYFQGNSAPDKSGLPSDRFSAERTGGSVSTLTIQRTQQEDSAVYLCASSPRGLGPLNYGYTFGSGTRLTVV.